The table lists the clone carrying this TCR beta chain with many counts. Its antigen is currently unknown. RNA, once extracted, was reverse transcribed into cDNA for use as the sequencing template. TCRdb keeps only in-frame clones here, not all; method: immunoSEQ multiplex PCR. The sample yields under 150,000 clones, 55% to 60% seen once. Treatment defined: oral pan-JAK inhibitor, 5-10 mg twice daily. This record comes from a study of CD8+ T cells in alopecia areata. Study context: Treated patients swallowed 5 to 10 mg of oral tofacitinib twice daily. Using the percentage of affected scalp area, treated patients' severity was scored. General study findings and limits: Among the top 100, expanded CD8+ clones, as well as scalp clonality, were significantly decreased by tofacitinib.

Germline loops: CDR1 SGHAT, CDR2 FQNNGV. The CDR3 is made up of 16 amino acids. Trimming took 5 bases from V and 2 from J, leaving 19 bases between them. This sequence was found in a human donor with alopecia areata. The rearrangement uses TRBV11-2 and TRBJ2-7, with a possible D match to TRBD1 (7 bases). The specimen was CD4+ T cells sorted from blood, collected at week 24, from a patient treated with tofacitinib. As DNA, the CDR3 is TGTGCCAGCAGCACGCTGACAGGGAGGAGGACCTACGAGCAGTACTTC. It is translated as CASSTLTGRRTYEQYF.